The sequence of this T cell receptor (beta chain) was determined in a study of regulatory T cells in long-lasting Graves disease. HTBI primers from iRepertoire and Arm-PCR of CDR3 regions yielded the TCR beta libraries. TCRdb reprocessed the multiplex PCR reads with MiXCR, giving one entry per CDR3 protein. The data contain about 200,000 distinct CDR3 sequences, roughly a fifth of them seen just once; the ten biggest clones take up approximately 12%. The sample's time point: newly diagnosed GD, antithyroid drugs for less than 3 months. PBMCs were the source of the RNA used for TCR sequencing. Germline V gene sequence: CDR1 SGHRS, CDR2 YFSETQ. The V and J ends lost 6 bases and 0 bases respectively, with 4 bases between them. The CDR3 is 12 amino acids. The data were also submitted as part of a second study, on T cells in Graves' hyperthyroidism and ophthalmopathy.

The sequenced sample was peripheral blood mononuclear cells (PBMCs), obtained at new diagnosis, from a patient treated with antithyroid drugs. This sequence joins TRBV5-1 and TRBJ1-3; D gene ambiguous. This clonotype was obtained from a woman in her 30s with Graves disease. This chain's CDR3 is CASIGSGNTIYF. In nucleotides, the CDR3 is TGCGCCAGCATCGGCTCTGGAAACACCATATATTTT.